What follows describes a single T cell receptor (beta chain). The sample comes from a study of blood T cell repertoires in COVID-19. Original methodology: Amplification of reference gene primers provided the estimated nucleated cell counts. Some clones are missing from TCRdb's copy, which holds only in-frame ones; the method was immunoSEQ multiplex PCR. V and J calls plus clone size are reproduced from that table; the DNA served to infer D and trimming. The sample contains a few hundred thousand clones, nearly 90% of which appear only once. CDR3 length: 15 residues. Trimming left V 6 bases short and J 0 bases short, with 12 bases between. Per the germline V gene, CDR1 is MNHEY and CDR2 is SVGAGI.

The sequenced material came from peripheral blood. The TCR sequence derives from a woman in her 30s with acute or convalescent COVID-19. V and J are TRBV6-5 and TRBJ1-3; tentatively, D is TRBD1 (6 bases). CDR3 sequence reads: CASRPTGSSGNTIYF. Here the CDR3 DNA reads TGTGCCAGCAGGCCGACAGGTAGCTCTGGAAACACCATATATTTT.